The 20 T cell receptor beta chains given below trace back to one sample, sequenced in a study of spatial heterogeneity in lung cancer. Indicated time point: sample taken at primary tumor resection. From the 5' RACE reads, TCRdb called clonotypes with MiXCR, one entry per CDR3 protein. Of 20,000 to 25,000 distinct CDR3 sequences listed, approximately 5.8% are singletons. This material consisted of PBMCs, taken at surgery. The receptors derive from a male donor with early-stage non-small cell lung cancer.

This clonotype appeared many times. V is TRBV28 and J is TRBJ2-3; 12 nucleotides align to TRBD2. The CDR3 spans 17 residues. Unmatched junction bases numbered 5, after V lost 4 bases and J lost 0 bases. Germline CDR1 MDHEN, CDR2 SYDVKM. The CDR3 sequence: CASSSGLAGLSTDTQYF. DNA for the CDR3: TGTGCCAGCAGTTCGGGACTAGCGGGCCTGAGCACAGATACGCAGTATTTT.

There are a few counts of this clonotype. The CDR3 DNA reads TGTGCCACTCGCTCCGGAGGGGGCTACACCTTC. The encoded protein is CATRSGGGYTF. This rearrangement joins TRBV5-4 to TRBJ1-2, with D unclear. The CDR3 length is 11 residues. V was pared by 9 bases and J by 8 bases, with 14 bases between. Germline V CDR1 and CDR2: SGHNT, YYREEE (reference sequence).

This clonotype was counted at least ten times. The chain uses TRBV2 and TRBJ2-6; either TRBD1 or TRBD2 may supply D (5 bases each). The CDR3 consists of 16 residues. Germline V gives CDR1 SNHLY, CDR2 FYNNEI. V lost 6 bases and J lost 0, with 12 bases in between. CDR3 residues: CASSRDVSSGANVLTF. The CDR3, as DNA: TGTGCCAGCAGCCGGGACGTTAGCTCTGGGGCCAACGTCCTGACTTTC.

This chain uses TRBV20-1 with TRBJ1-6; weak D call: TRBD1 (6 bases). Trimming pared 8 bases from V and 4 bases from J, leaving 18 bases between. Germline CDR1 DFQATT, CDR2 SNEGSKA (reference sequence). The CDR3 totals 15 residues. The CDR3 DNA sequence: TGCAGTTACCACGGAGGGGGGGGGTATAATTCACCCCTCCACTTT. Protein: CSYHGGGGYNSPLHF.

This clonotype has a handful of counts. This chain uses TRBV7-2 with TRBJ2-1; a possible D gene is TRBD2 (6 bases). The CDR3 is 17 amino acids. The germline V gene has CDR1 SGHTA and CDR2 FQGNSA. Trimming left V 5 bases short and J 4 bases short, with 21 bases between. CDR3 sequence reads: CASSHPLGGDRYNEQFF. CDR3 DNA sequence: TGTGCCAGCAGCCACCCTCTTGGCGGGGACCGATACAATGAGCAGTTCTTC. The full variable domain, in which reference TRBV7-2 and TRBJ2-1 provide the parts outside the CDR3, is GAGVSQSPSNKVTEKGKDVELRCDPISGHTALYWYRQSLGQGLEFLIYFQGNSAPDKSGLPSDRFSAERTGGSVSTLTIQRTQQEDSAVYLCASSHPLGGDRYNEQFFGPGTRLTVL.

This clonotype appeared many times. V and J are TRBV7-2 and TRBJ2-5, with 8 bases lining up with TRBD2. CDR3 length equals 16 residues. Losses at the gene ends were 4 bases for V and 5 bases for J; bases not matched to a gene: 12. The germline CDR1 and CDR2 sequences are SGHTA and FQGNSA. In DNA, the CDR3 is TGTGCCAGCAGCTCCCAGTGGGCGGGAGGAGCCGAGACCCAGTACTTC. This sequence encodes CASSSQWAGGAETQYF.

This clonotype was counted ten times or more. The chain links TRBV5-1 to TRBJ2-5; tentatively, D is TRBD1 or TRBD2 (5 bases each). Trimming removed 0 bases at V and 0 bases at J, with 9 bases between. The germline CDR1 and CDR2 sequences are SGHRS and YFSETQ. This CDR3 has 15 residues. The CDR3 loop is CASSLGDRYQETQYF. The CDR3 DNA reads TGCGCCAGCAGCTTGGGGGACCGTTACCAAGAGACCCAGTACTTC.

The sample holds many counts of this clonotype. This chain connects TRBV7-8 to TRBJ2-1; 7 nucleotides agree with TRBD2. With 2 bases clipped from V and 8 bases from J, the junction kept 6 bases outside the gene matches. Germline V gene sequence: CDR1 SGHVS, CDR2 FQNEAQ. The CDR3 is 14 amino acids. CDR3 sequence reads: CASSLSGGRDEQFF. Here the CDR3 DNA reads TGTGCCAGCAGCTTAAGTGGGGGGAGGGATGAGCAGTTCTTC.

This clonotype was seen many times. This chain connects TRBV5-1 to TRBJ2-7, with no clear D. V was trimmed by 6 bases and J by 0 bases, leaving 10 bases between them. The CDR3 consists of 13 residues. Germline V CDR1 and CDR2: SGHRS, YFSETQ. CDR3 in DNA: TGCGCCAGCAAGCCAGGTCCCTCCTACGAGCAGTACTTC. It encodes CASKPGPSYEQYF.

This clonotype was counted ten times or more. J is TRBJ2-2 and V is TRBV7-3; 9 bases fit TRBD2. The V gene end was trimmed by 5 bases and the J gene end by 0 bases; junction bases not matched to a gene: 1. Germline CDR1 reads SGHTA; CDR2 reads FQGTGA. CDR3 length equals 15 residues. The CDR3 sequence is CASSIAGANTGELFF. CDR3 coding DNA: TGTGCCAGCAGCATAGCGGGAGCGAACACCGGGGAGCTGTTTTTT.

This clonotype appeared many times. The V gene is TRBV12-3 or TRBV12-4, the J gene TRBJ1-2; 7 bases fit TRBD1. The V segment lost 3 bases and the J segment 4 bases; nucleotides outside the gene matches: 5. This CDR3 contains 14 residues. CDR3 coding DNA: TGTGCCAGCAGTTTCGACAGGGCATCCTATGGCTACACCTTC. This encodes CASSFDRASYGYTF.

This clonotype was observed at least ten times. The chain employs TRBV6-1 and TRBJ2-5; 11 nucleotides line up with TRBD2. Trimming took 6 bases from V and 5 from J; bases not matched to a gene: 5. Germline V gene sequence: CDR1 MNHNS, CDR2 SASEGT. This CDR3 is 14 amino acids long. Here the CDR3 DNA reads TGTGCCAGCAGGCTAGCGGGGGGCGGGGAGACCCAGTACTTC. Translating it yields CASRLAGGGETQYF.

Many counts were recorded for this clonotype. The chain recombines TRBV5-1 with TRBJ2-5; tentative D call: TRBD1 (6 bases). Germline CDR1 and CDR2: SGHRS and YFSETQ. The CDR3 contains 15 residues. The V end lost 4 bases, the J end lost 5 bases, and 18 bases lay between the germline ends. The CDR3 region is CASSATRQAWETQYF. CDR3 coding DNA: TGCGCCAGCAGCGCCACCCGACAGGCGTGGGAGACCCAGTACTTC.

There are many counts of this clonotype. This chain links TRBV14 with TRBJ2-7, with 8 bases identical to TRBD1. The V and J ends lost 4 bases and 0 bases, in that order; junction bases with no gene match: 5. CDR1 and CDR2 (germline): SGHDN, FVKESK. CDR3 length equals 15 residues. CDR3 region: CASSLRDRTSYEQYF. The DNA for the CDR3 is TGTGCCAGCAGCCTCCGGGACAGGACCTCCTACGAGCAGTACTTC.

This clonotype was counted ten times or more. The chain is built from TRBV5-1 and TRBJ2-3; D call uncertain. The V end was cut by 2 bases, the J end by 0 bases, with 1 base between. The CDR3 loop spans 12 amino acids. CDR1 is SGHRS, CDR2 YFSETQ, per germline. The CDR3 loop is CASSLSTDTQYF. The CDR3 nucleotides read TGCGCCAGCAGCTTAAGCACAGATACGCAGTATTTT.

This clonotype was seen repeatedly, ten times or more. This sequence joins TRBV4-3 and TRBJ2-2; D might be TRBD1 (6 bases). CDR3 length equals 15 residues. Looked up from germline, CDR1 is LGHNA and CDR2 is YSLEER. The V gene lost 4 bases and the J gene lost 3 bases, with 12 bases spanning the gap. CDR3 protein: CASSPGVLDTGELFF. The DNA of the CDR3 is TGCGCCAGCAGCCCAGGGGTCTTGGACACCGGGGAGCTGTTTTTT.

Remarks on this clonotype: Being one base from a much bigger clone, this may be a read error. The chain joins TRBV7-2 to TRBJ1-4; 9 nucleotides align to TRBD1. There are 15 residues in the CDR3. Per the germline V gene, CDR1 is SGHTA and CDR2 is FQGNSA. Trimming cost V 3 bases and J 9 bases; bases outside gene matches: 8. The CDR3 region has the DNA TGTGCCAGCAGCTTGGGGGACAGGGATGCGAAAAAACTGTTTTTT. Residues: CASSLGDRDAKKLFF.

There are many counts of this clonotype. CDR3 in amino acids: CSARTPAGSFF. The DNA of the CDR3 is TGCAGTGCTAGGACCCCTGCGGGCTCTTTCTTC. V and J are TRBV20-1 and TRBJ2-1, with D maybe TRBD2 (5 bases). The CDR3 runs 11 residues. Trimming took 3 bases from V and 16 from J, leaving 16 bases between them. From germline, CDR1 is DFQATT and CDR2 SNEGSKA (reference sequence).

This chain joins TRBV7-2 and TRBJ2-7, with no clear D. The germline gives CDR1 SGHTA, CDR2 FQGNSA. CDR3 length: 12 residues. Trimming pared 8 bases from V and 1 base from J, leaving 9 bases between. This chain's CDR3 is CASGRASYEQYF. Here the CDR3 DNA reads TGTGCCAGCGGCCGGGCATCCTACGAGCAGTACTTC.

This clonotype is medium-sized. The V call is TRBV12-3 or TRBV12-4, the J call TRBJ2-6, with a possible D match to TRBD1 (6 bases). The germline V and J ends were trimmed by 4 bases and 0 bases, with 7 bases remaining between them. This CDR3 region has 15 residues. In nucleotides, the CDR3 is TGTGCCAGCAGTTCGACAGGCTCTGGGGCCAACGTCCTGACTTTC. Translated, it gives CASSSTGSGANVLTF.